This TCR beta chain originates from a study of control samples from healthy donors and cancer patients. The CDR3 contains 19 residues. Per germline, CDR1 LNHNV and CDR2 YYDKDF (reference sequence). V gave up 1 base and J gave up 0 bases, with 16 bases separating them. Assay used: immunoSEQ multiplex PCR; TCRdb lists only in-frame clones, some missing. The sample includes under 450,000 clones, 80% to 95% seen only once; the top ten take around 6.4%. Only one count was recorded for this clone. The receptor's source is a man aged 35-49 years with head and neck cancer. The rearrangement joins TRBV15 to TRBJ2-6; D remains unclear. The sample taken for sequencing was PBMCs. The chain's CDR3 is CATSRGPWEKSSGANVLTF. DNA of the CDR3: TGTGCCACCAGCAGAGGACCATGGGAAAAGAGCTCTGGGGCCAACGTCCTGACTTTC.